The rows below give T cell receptor beta chains drawn from one sample of a study of T-cell reconstitution after alpha-beta-depleted transplantation in children. TCRdb recomputed calls from the PCR reads with MiXCR, one row per CDR3 protein. The table records some 640,000 distinct CDR3 sequences, approximately 17% of them present only once. The sequences come from PBMCs from the stem cell graft donor, collected from the stem cell graft. The source of these receptors is a human donor who donated a stem cell graft to a child with acute myeloid leukemia. Each CDR3 is given with its conserved first and last residue.

J,V,CDR3
TRBJ2-7,TRBV29-1,CSVQQQGVNYEQYF
TRBJ2-4,TRBV20-1,CSATGLAGGKNIQYF
TRBJ1-1,TRBV20-1,CSAGRGEAFF
TRBJ2-1,TRBV6-8,CASSYKGVGQGSNEQFF
TRBJ2-5,TRBV20-1,CSARVKTQYF
TRBJ1-2,TRBV28,CASSPPFGARNYGYTF
TRBJ1-2,TRBV6-2/TRBV6-3,CASSRGQGYGYTF
TRBJ2-1,TRBV29-1,CSAIHRGTYNEQFF
TRBJ2-1,TRBV12-3/TRBV12-4,CASREAGTESHEQFF
TRBJ2-2,TRBV29-1,CSVEGTGGLSDTGELFF
TRBJ2-2,TRBV25-1,CASSETNTGELFF
TRBJ2-5,TRBV9,CASSALGNRETQYF
TRBJ2-1,TRBV11-3,CASSLVTAIEQFF
TRBJ1-2,TRBV24-1,CATSDSGTYIGYTF
TRBJ2-1,TRBV6-5,CASSYGRTYNEQFF
TRBJ2-7,TRBV5-6,CASSFRQDAVYEQYF
TRBJ2-7,TRBV7-9,CASSSPGFDSYEQYF